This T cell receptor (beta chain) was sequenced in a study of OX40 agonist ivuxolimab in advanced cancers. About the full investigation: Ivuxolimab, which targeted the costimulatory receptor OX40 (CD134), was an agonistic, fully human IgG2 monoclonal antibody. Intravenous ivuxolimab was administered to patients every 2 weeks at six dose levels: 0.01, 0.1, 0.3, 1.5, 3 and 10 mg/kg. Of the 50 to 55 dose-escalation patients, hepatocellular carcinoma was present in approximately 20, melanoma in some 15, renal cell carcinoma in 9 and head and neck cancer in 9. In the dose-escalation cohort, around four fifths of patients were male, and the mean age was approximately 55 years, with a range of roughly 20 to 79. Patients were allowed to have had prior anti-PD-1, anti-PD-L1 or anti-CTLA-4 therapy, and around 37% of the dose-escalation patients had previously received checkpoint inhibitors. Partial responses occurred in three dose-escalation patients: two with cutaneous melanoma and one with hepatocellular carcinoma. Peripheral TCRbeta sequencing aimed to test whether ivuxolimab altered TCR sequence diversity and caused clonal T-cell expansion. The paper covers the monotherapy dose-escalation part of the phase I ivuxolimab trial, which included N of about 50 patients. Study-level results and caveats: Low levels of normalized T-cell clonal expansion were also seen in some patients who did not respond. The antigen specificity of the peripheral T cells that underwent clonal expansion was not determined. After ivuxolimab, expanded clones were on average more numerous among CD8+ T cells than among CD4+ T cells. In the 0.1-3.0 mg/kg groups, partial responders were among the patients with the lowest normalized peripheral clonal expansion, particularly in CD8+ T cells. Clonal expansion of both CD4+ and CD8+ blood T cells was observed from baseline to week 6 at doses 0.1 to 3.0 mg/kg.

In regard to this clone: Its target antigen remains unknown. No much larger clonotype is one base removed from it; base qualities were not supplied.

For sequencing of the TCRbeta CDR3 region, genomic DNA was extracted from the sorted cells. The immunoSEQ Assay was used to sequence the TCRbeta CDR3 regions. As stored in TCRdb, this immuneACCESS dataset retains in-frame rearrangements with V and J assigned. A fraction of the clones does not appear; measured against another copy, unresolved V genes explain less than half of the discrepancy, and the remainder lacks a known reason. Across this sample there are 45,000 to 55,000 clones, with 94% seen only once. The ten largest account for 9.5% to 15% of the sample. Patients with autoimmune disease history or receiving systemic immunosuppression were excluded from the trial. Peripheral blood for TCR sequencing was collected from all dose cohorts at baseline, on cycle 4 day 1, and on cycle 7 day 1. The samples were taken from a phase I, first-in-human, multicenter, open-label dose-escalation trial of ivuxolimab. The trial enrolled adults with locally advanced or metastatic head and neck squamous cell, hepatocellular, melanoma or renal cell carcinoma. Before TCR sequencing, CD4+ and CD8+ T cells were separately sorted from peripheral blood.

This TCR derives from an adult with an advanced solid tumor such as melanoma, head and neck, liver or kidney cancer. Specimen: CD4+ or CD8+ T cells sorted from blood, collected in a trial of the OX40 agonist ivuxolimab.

The DNA sequence is as follows: TGTGCCAGCAGCTTAGAGCCGCTGGGGACTAGCGGGGGTGGGCAGTTCTTC. Translated, it reads CASSLEPLGTSGGGQFF. The chain employs TRBV11-3 and TRBJ2-1; 14 bases in the junction line up with TRBD2. The germline V gene supplies CDR1 SGHNT and CDR2 YENEEA. V has 0 bases trimmed and J has 12 bases trimmed; junction bases matching no gene number 10. The CDR3 starts with the cysteine, ends with the phenylalanine, and has 17 residues. The DNA shown is the 51-base CDR3, in frame from base 1.